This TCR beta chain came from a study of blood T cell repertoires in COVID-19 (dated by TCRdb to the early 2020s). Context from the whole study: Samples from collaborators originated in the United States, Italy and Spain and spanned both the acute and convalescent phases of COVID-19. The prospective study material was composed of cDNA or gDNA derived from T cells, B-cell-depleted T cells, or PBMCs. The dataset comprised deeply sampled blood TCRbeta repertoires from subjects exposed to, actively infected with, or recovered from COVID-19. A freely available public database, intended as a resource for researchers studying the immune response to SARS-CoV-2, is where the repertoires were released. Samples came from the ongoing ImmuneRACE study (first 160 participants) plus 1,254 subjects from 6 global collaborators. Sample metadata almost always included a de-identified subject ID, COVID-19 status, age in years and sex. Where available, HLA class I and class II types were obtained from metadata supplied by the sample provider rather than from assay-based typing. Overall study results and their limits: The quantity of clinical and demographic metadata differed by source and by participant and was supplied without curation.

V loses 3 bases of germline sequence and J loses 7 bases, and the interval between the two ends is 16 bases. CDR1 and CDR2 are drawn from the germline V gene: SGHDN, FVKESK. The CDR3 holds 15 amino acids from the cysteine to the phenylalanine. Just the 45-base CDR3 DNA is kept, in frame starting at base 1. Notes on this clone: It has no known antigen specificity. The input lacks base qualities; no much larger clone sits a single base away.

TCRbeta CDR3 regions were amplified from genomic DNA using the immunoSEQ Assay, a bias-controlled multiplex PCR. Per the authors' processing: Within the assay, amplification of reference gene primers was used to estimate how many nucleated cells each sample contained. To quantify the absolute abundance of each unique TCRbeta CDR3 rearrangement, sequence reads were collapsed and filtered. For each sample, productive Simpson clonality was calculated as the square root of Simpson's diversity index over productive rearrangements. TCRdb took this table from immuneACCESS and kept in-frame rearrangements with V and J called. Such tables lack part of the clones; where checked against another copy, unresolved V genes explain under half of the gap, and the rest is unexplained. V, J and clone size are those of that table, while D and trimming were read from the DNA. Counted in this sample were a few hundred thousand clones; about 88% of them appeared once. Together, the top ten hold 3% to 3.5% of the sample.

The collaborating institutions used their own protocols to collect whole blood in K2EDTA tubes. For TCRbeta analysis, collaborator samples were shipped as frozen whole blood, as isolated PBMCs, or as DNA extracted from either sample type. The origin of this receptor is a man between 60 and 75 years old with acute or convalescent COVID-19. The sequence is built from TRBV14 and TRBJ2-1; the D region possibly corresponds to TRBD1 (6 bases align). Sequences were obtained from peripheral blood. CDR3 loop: CASSHRQAYSNEQFF. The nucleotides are TGTGCCAGCAGCCACCGACAGGCGTACTCGAATGAGCAGTTCTTC.